The clone carrying this TCR beta chain was counted at least ten times. Antigen: not known. Trimming at V came to 6 bases and at J to 3 bases, leaving 10 bases not matched to a gene. CDR3 length: 15 residues. CDR1 is MDHEN and CDR2 is SYDVKM in the germline V gene. Stable Graves' hyperthyroidism denoted no ophthalmopathy progression over 18 months. Used for diagnoses were clinical symptoms, serum thyroxine and TRAb, thyroid ultrasound and orbital computed tomography. Amplification of TCR beta CDR3 regions used RNA as the template. HTBI primers were the set used in a first-round RT-PCR of the TCR CDR3. TCRdb re-derived calls from the multiplex PCR reads in MiXCR, one entry per CDR3 protein. The table includes hundreds of thousands of distinct CDR3 sequences, around 15% detected once. This entry belongs to a study of T cells in Graves' hyperthyroidism and ophthalmopathy. Broader study findings: Blood also carried most thyroid clonotypes expanded above 0.001.

The chain recombines TRBV28 with TRBJ1-1, with 7 bases lining up with TRBD1. The clonotype comes from a woman aged 25 to 39 with Graves' hyperthyroidism. The sample was blood. The CDR3 coding sequence is TGTGCCAGCAGCTCGGGACAGCTGGTCGACACTGAAGCTTTCTTT. Translation: CASSSGQLVDTEAFF.